The source of this T cell receptor (beta chain) is a study of blood T cell repertoires in COVID-19. Libraries were prepared by immunoSEQ multiplex PCR; TCRdb keeps only in-frame clonotypes and omits some of them. This table holds roughly 98,000 clones, approximately 75% found once. The CDR3 length is 17 residues. Deletions cut 0 bases from V and 2 bases from J, with 14 bases between. CDR1 SGDLS and CDR2 YYNGEE come from the germline V gene. The rearrangement joins TRBV9 to TRBJ2-2, with D tentatively TRBD1 (5 bases). Source material: peripheral blood. The clonotype comes from a human donor in a cohort sampled during active COVID-19. CDR3 sequence: CASSVEPGHTNTGELFF. CDR3 bases: TGTGCCAGCAGCGTAGAACCCGGACACACTAACACCGGGGAGCTGTTTTTT.